Described below is a single TCR beta chain sequence and its context. This specimen comes from a study of shared clonotypes between healthy human individuals. Some clones are missing from TCRdb's copy, which holds only in-frame ones; the method was immunoSEQ multiplex PCR. The sample carries some 1.5 million clones, approximately 96% recorded once. The clonotype comes from a man between 25 and 39 years old in good health. The source material was naive CD4+ T cells sorted from blood. Noted subset: CD45RA+ positively selected.

The CDR3 sequence is CASSPVRGSEAFF. Here the CDR3 DNA reads TGTGCCAGCTCACCGGTCCGGGGGTCTGAAGCTTTCTTT. J is TRBJ1-1 and V is TRBV18; D is perhaps TRBD1 (5 bases). The CDR3 contains 13 residues. Per germline, CDR1 KGHSH and CDR2 LQKENI. Trimming took 3 bases from V and 6 from J, leaving 11 bases between them.